Presented here are 9 T cell receptor beta chains from one specimen sequenced in a study of response to subunit inactivated influenza vaccine. TCRdb fed the RT-PCR reads into MiXCR, producing one record per CDR3 protein. Of over 400,000 distinct CDR3 sequences in the sample, 10% to 11% are singletons; the top ten hold approximately 12%. The sequences come from PBMCs from blood, collected 45 days after vaccination. These receptors were collected from a man aged 50 to 60 who received an inactivated influenza vaccine.

This clonotype was observed many times. The rearrangement links TRBV20-1 to TRBJ1-2, with 9 positions matching TRBD1. The CDR3 has 15 amino acids. Germline values: CDR1 DFQATT, CDR2 SNEGSKA (reference sequence). With 6 bases clipped from V and 7 bases from J, the junction kept 15 bases outside the gene matches. The CDR3 nucleotides read TGCAGTGCCCCTCGCCGGGACAGGGATCTGGGTGGCTACACCTTC. Protein product: CSAPRRDRDLGGYTF.

This clonotype was seen a few times. The chain combines TRBV7-2 with TRBJ1-1, with 11 bases that match TRBD1. V lost 0 bases and J lost 8; bases outside the gene matches: 5. CDR1 and CDR2 (germline): SGHTA, FQGNSA. This CDR3 is 15 amino acids long. CDR3 sequence reads: CASSLAGTGGVEAFF. The DNA of the CDR3 is TGTGCCAGCAGCTTAGCGGGGACAGGGGGTGTAGAAGCTTTCTTT.

This clonotype has ten or more counts. The chain uses TRBV5-1 and TRBJ2-5; 11 nucleotides align to TRBD2. The V segment lost 4 bases and the J segment 2 bases; nucleotides outside the gene matches: 4. This CDR3 contains 15 residues. Germline V gene data show CDR1 as SGHRS and CDR2 as YFSETQ. The CDR3: CASSGGLAEQETQYF. Written as DNA, the CDR3 is TGCGCCAGCAGCGGGGGACTAGCGGAGCAAGAGACCCAGTACTTC.

The rearrangement links TRBV3-1 to TRBJ2-2; TRBD2 aligns across 12 bases. The germline gives CDR1 LGHDT, CDR2 YNNKEL (reference sequence). CDR3 size: 18 residues. With V trimmed by 7 bases and J by 0 bases, 9 bases remained unmatched. This CDR3 reads CASNYQGLAGPNTGELFF. The CDR3 DNA follows: TGTGCCAGCAATTACCAGGGACTAGCGGGCCCGAACACCGGGGAGCTGTTTTTT.

V and J are TRBV4-2 and TRBJ2-2; D is perhaps TRBD2 (6 bases). This CDR3 is built from 16 residues. V was shortened by 0 bases and J by 1 base, with 9 bases between the two germline ends. Germline V gives CDR1 LGHNA, CDR2 YNFKEQ. DNA for the CDR3: TGTGCCAGCAGCCAAGAGACCGGGGGGAACACCGGGGAGCTGTTTTTT. This sequence encodes CASSQETGGNTGELFF.

The chain combines TRBV10-3 with TRBJ2-3; 9 bases line up with TRBD1. The germline gives CDR1 ENHRY, CDR2 SYGVKD. The CDR3 has 13 amino acids. V lost 4 bases and J lost 5; bases outside the gene matches: 1. CDR3 protein: CAISVTGGDTQYF. CDR3 in DNA: TGTGCCATCAGTGTGACAGGGGGAGATACGCAGTATTTT.

In this sample, this clonotype turned up a few times. The chain recombines TRBV29-1 with TRBJ2-1, with 11 bases matching TRBD2. CDR1 and CDR2 (germline): SQVTM, ANQGSEA. CDR3 size: 14 residues. The V segment lost 7 bases and the J segment 14 bases; nucleotides outside the gene matches: 16. As DNA, the CDR3 is TGCAGCGAATCGACTAGCGGGACCCCTCGTAAGGAGTTCTTC. It yields the protein CSESTSGTPRKEFF.

This clonotype was recorded many times. The V call is TRBV20-1, the J call TRBJ2-3, with TRBD2 matching 12 bases. V lost 5 bases, J lost 4 bases, and 13 bases stayed unmatched. The germline CDR1 and CDR2 sequences are DFQATT and SNEGSKA (reference sequence). The CDR3 covers 17 residues. The CDR3 DNA sequence: TGCAGTGCTCCTTCTAGCGGGGGGGCCGGTTCAGCAGATACGCAGTATTTT. Translated: CSAPSSGGAGSADTQYF.

V gene TRBV6-1 combines with J gene TRBJ2-4; TRBD2 agrees at 10 bases. Germline assignment: CDR1 MNHNS and CDR2 SASEGT. The CDR3 totals 14 residues. V gave up 7 bases and J gave up 8 bases; unmatched junction bases: 8. CDR3 sequence reads: CASNERGGEDIQYF. DNA for the CDR3: TGTGCCAGCAATGAGCGGGGGGGGGAGGACATTCAGTACTTC.